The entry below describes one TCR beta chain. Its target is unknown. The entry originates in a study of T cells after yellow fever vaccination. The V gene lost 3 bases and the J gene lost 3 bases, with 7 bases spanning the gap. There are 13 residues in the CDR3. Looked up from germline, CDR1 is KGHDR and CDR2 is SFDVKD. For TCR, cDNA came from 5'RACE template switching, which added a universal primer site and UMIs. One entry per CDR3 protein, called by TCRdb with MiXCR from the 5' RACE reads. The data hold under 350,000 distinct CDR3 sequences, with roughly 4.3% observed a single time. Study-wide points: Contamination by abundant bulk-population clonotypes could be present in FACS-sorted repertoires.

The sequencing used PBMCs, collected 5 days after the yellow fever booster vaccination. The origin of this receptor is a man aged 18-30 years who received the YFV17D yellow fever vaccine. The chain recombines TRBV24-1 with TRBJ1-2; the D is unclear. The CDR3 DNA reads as TGTGCCACCAGTGATCCATCTGACTATGGCTACACCTTC. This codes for CATSDPSDYGYTF.